This TCR beta chain emerged from a study of T cell responses to AZD1222 COVID-19 vaccine. For the study at large: Pooled together were second doses at about 4 or about 12 weeks.

Germline loops: CDR1 LGHNA, CDR2 YNFKEQ. CDR3 length: 15 amino acids. V shed 4 bases and J shed 5 bases, with 17 bases lying between them. This clone came up a few times. Its target is unknown. Study findings and constraints: Along spike, vaccine-associated CD4 TCRs were found throughout, with dominance at 160-218 and 743-854.

Sequencing was performed with immunoSEQ multiplex PCR; in TCRdb, only in-frame clones are kept and a portion is missing. The repertoire holds more than 85,000 clones, with about 80% as singletons. This TCR was sampled from an adult in good health. This chain joins TRBV4-2 and TRBJ1-2; D gene ambiguous. Sequencing was performed on peripheral blood, taken on day 0 of AZD1222 vaccination. The CDR3 region is CASSRSGTAAYGYTF. The CDR3 DNA reads TGTGCCAGCAGCCGATCGGGAACGGCAGCTTATGGCTACACCTTC.